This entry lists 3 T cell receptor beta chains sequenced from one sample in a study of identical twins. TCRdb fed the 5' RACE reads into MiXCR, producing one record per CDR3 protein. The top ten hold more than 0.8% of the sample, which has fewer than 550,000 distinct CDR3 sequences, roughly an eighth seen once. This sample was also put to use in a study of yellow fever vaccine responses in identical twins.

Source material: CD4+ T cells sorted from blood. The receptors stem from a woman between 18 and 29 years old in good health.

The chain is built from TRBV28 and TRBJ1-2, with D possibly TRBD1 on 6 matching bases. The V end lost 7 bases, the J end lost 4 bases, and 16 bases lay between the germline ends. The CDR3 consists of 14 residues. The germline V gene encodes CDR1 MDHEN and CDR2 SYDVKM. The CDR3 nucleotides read TGTGCCAGCACTAAAACAGGGTTCCTCTATGGCTACACCTTC. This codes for CASTKTGFLYGYTF.

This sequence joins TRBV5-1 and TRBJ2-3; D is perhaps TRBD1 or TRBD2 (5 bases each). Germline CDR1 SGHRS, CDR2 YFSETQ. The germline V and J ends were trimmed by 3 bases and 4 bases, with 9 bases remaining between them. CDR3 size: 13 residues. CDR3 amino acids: CASSWGMADTQYF. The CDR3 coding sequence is TGCGCCAGCAGCTGGGGGATGGCAGATACGCAGTATTTT.

This CDR3 is CASSSLGTSAPNEQFF. The CDR3 bases are TGTGCCAGCAGCTCCCTCGGGACTAGCGCCCCAAATGAGCAGTTCTTC. The V gene is TRBV9, the J gene TRBJ2-1; TRBD2 matches 10 bases. With 4 bases clipped from V and 7 bases from J, the junction kept 11 bases outside the gene matches. Germline V gene data show CDR1 as SGDLS and CDR2 as YYNGEE. This CDR3 comprises 16 residues. Supplemented by reference TRBV9 and TRBJ2-1, the full variable domain reads DSGVTQTPKHLITATGQRVTLRCSPRSGDLSVYWYQQSLDQGLQFLIQYYNGEERAKGNILERFSAQQFPDLHSELNLSSLELGDSALYFCASSSLGTSAPNEQFFGPGTRLTVL.